What follows describes a single T cell receptor (beta chain). The antigen remains undetermined. Naive CD8 T cell sorting was performed on the CD8+CD4-CCR7+CD45RA+ phenotype. This sample is drawn from a study of molecular identifiers for immune sequencing clone quantification. Findings and limits, study-wide: Barcode-sharing identical TCR molecules could underestimate highly expanded clone sizes. Clones above 20 RNA copies held over 97% of effector molecules, under 1% in naive cells.

For bulk TCR libraries, previously described methods and listed TCR primers were used. TCRdb fed the PCR reads into MiXCR, producing one record per CDR3 protein. Found here are just under 650,000 distinct CDR3 sequences, about 20% of them singletons; the top ten hold 0.85% to 0.9%. The CDR3 contains 13 residues. The V gene lost 0 bases and the J gene lost 6 bases, with 9 bases spanning the gap. Germline V CDR1 and CDR2: MNHEY, SMNVEV (reference sequence). This TCR was recovered from a human donor in good health. Some libraries in this study had Jurkat cell RNA spiked in. Source material: naive CD8+ T cells from blood, with Jurkat cell RNA spiked in. Subset defined: FACS-sorted CD8+CD4-CCR7+CD45RA+ naive T cells. The chain is built from TRBV27 and TRBJ2-7, with D possibly TRBD2 on 5 matching bases. This chain's CDR3 is CASSLSVEGEQYF. The CDR3 DNA reads as TGTGCCAGCAGTTTATCTGTAGAGGGCGAGCAGTACTTC.